These 2 T cell receptor beta chains share one sample of origin, sequenced in a study of early T cells in non-severe SARS-CoV-2 infection. MiXCR, applied by TCRdb to the 5' RACE reads, yields one record per CDR3 protein. Among 70,000 to 90,000 distinct CDR3 sequences listed, about 16% were seen once. The specimen was whole blood. The source of these receptors is an adult who was a healthcare worker with PCR-confirmed SARS-CoV-2 infection or an uninfected control (not recorded which).

This chain uses TRBV6-1 with TRBJ2-7; D remains unclear. The V and J ends lost 7 bases and 1 base respectively, with 14 bases between them. The CDR3 sequence is 14 residues long. Germline V gene lookup returns CDR1 MNHNS and CDR2 SASEGT. The DNA of the CDR3 is TGTGCCAGCATTCCCCTGCCGTCGTCCTACGAGCAGTACTTC. Its translation: CASIPLPSSYEQYF.

This clonotype was seen more than once but under ten times. The CDR3 region has the DNA TGTGCCAGCAGCCACCTAGGGACTAGCGGCTCCTACAATGAGCAGTTCTTC. Protein sequence: CASSHLGTSGSYNEQFF. The genes are TRBV6-5 and TRBJ2-1, with TRBD2 matching over 11 bases. Germline V gene sequence: CDR1 MNHEY, CDR2 SVGAGI. The CDR3 consists of 17 residues. Losses at the gene ends were 6 bases for V and 0 bases for J; bases not matched to a gene: 7.